These 27 T cell receptor beta chains came from one sample sequenced in a study of blood T cells in healthy people across ages. Through a sample-barcoded 5' primer and a J-beta primer mix, a second PCR was run for roughly 6 to 11 cycles. TCRdb reprocessed the 5' RACE reads with MiXCR, giving one entry per CDR3 protein. Of roughly 800,000 distinct CDR3 sequences listed, about 62% are singletons. Sequenced: blood. These receptors were taken from a man aged 30 to 39 in good health.

This clonotype was recorded only once. The J gene is TRBJ2-4, the V gene TRBV11-2; maybe TRBD1 (5 bases). The length of the CDR3 is 15 residues. Trimming took off 7 bases at V and 13 bases at J, with 26 bases between the two ends. CDR1 and CDR2 (germline): SGHAT, FQNNGV. The CDR3 DNA is TGTGCCAGCAACCAGATGGCAGGGCGAATGGATGAGCAGTACTTC. This sequence encodes CASNQMAGRMDEQYF.

This clonotype was observed a single time. The gene calls are TRBV6-5 and TRBJ2-1, with D perhaps TRBD1 (6 bases). Germline CDR1 reads MNHEY; CDR2 reads SVGAGI. Trimming took 6 bases from V and 7 from J, leaving 16 bases between them. The CDR3 contains 14 residues. The CDR3 spells CASRDKQGLNEQFF. The CDR3 bases are TGTGCCAGCAGGGACAAACAGGGATTAAATGAGCAGTTCTTC.

CDR3 region: CASSRGTSSEQYF. CDR3 nucleotide sequence: TGCGCCAGCAGCCGCGGGACTAGCAGCGAGCAGTACTTC. V gene TRBV5-1 combines with J gene TRBJ2-7; 9 bases line up with TRBD2. The V gene's germline CDR1 is SGHRS and CDR2 YFSETQ. This CDR3 contains 13 residues. V gave up 4 bases and J gave up 6 bases; unmatched junction bases: 5.

This rearrangement joins TRBV11-2 to TRBJ1-2; tentatively, D is TRBD1 (5 bases). CDR1 is SGHAT, CDR2 FQNNGV, per germline. The CDR3 runs 14 residues. Trimming stripped 1 base from V and 8 bases from J, with 14 bases between. CDR3 sequence reads: CASSLVGRVGGYTF. CDR3 nucleotides: TGTGCCAGCAGCTTAGTGGGCAGGGTAGGCGGCTACACCTTC. The variable domain in full, with the rest retrieved from reference TRBV11-2 and TRBJ1-2, is EAGVAQSPRYKIIEKRQSVAFWCNPISGHATLYWYQQILGQGPKLLIQFQNNGVVDDSQLPKDRFSAERLKGVDSTLKIQPAKLEDSAVYLCASSLVGRVGGYTFGSGTRLTVV.

The J gene is TRBJ2-1, the V gene TRBV29-1; D unclear. This CDR3 region has 11 residues. Germline loops: CDR1 SQVTM, CDR2 ANQGSEA. Deletions cut 7 bases from V and 4 bases from J, with 8 bases between. The DNA for the CDR3 is TGCAGCGGGGTTGCTTACAATGAGCAGTTCTTC. It encodes CSGVAYNEQFF.

The DNA for the CDR3 is TGCGCCAGCAGCTTAAATCCCAGTAGTACTGAAGCTTTCTTT. This codes for CASSLNPSSTEAFF. This chain uses TRBV5-1 with TRBJ1-1; D is uncertain. V gave up 2 bases and J gave up 5 bases, with 13 bases separating them. CDR3 length: 14 residues. In germline, CDR1 is SGHRS, CDR2 YFSETQ. Full variable domain (remainder filled in from reference TRBV5-1 and TRBJ1-1): KAGVTQTPRYLIKTRGQQVTLSCSPISGHRSVSWYQQTPGQGLQFLFEYFSETQRNKGNFPGRFSGRQFSNSRSEMNVSTLELGDSALYLCASSLNPSSTEAFFGQGTRLTVV.

The table lists this clonotype with a count of one. At one boundary the junction diverges from the germline segment, which might be a read error. The chain is built from TRBV12-3 or TRBV12-4 and TRBJ2-3, with D possibly matching TRBD1 (6 bases). The CDR3 is 12 residues long. CDR3 residues: CVSTRGTDTQYF. The CDR3 DNA is TGTGTCAGCACCAGGGGAACAGATACGCAGTATTTT.

V usage is TRBV6-2 or TRBV6-3 and J usage is TRBJ1-1; TRBD1 is a possible D gene (5 bases). CDR1 MNHEY and CDR2 SVGEGT come from the germline V gene. The germline V and J ends were trimmed by 5 bases and 5 bases, with 18 bases remaining between them. The CDR3 is 15 residues long. CDR3 sequence: CASSLHAGYGTEAFF. In DNA form, the CDR3 reads TGTGCCAGCAGTCTTCACGCAGGGTATGGGACTGAAGCTTTCTTT.

J is TRBJ1-5 and V is TRBV2; possible D gene TRBD1, 6 bases. V lost 2 bases and J 7 bases, leaving 12 bases between the germline ends. The V gene's germline CDR1 is SNHLY and CDR2 FYNNEI. The CDR3 totals 14 residues. The CDR3 here is CASSEQGLGQPQHF. CDR3 bases: TGTGCCAGCAGTGAACAGGGGCTCGGCCAGCCCCAGCATTTT.

V and J are TRBV27 and TRBJ2-7, with D maybe TRBD1 (6 bases). V lost 9 bases and J lost 6, with 24 bases in between. The germline V gene has CDR1 MNHEY and CDR2 SMNVEV (reference sequence). This CDR3 is 15 amino acids long. The chain's CDR3 is CASKQRTELRAEQYF. The CDR3 DNA sequence: TGTGCCAGTAAACAGCGGACAGAATTAAGGGCCGAGCAGTACTTC.

This clonotype has more than one count but fewer than ten. The V and J genes are TRBV28 and TRBJ2-5; 9 nucleotides agree with TRBD2. Near its end, the DNA agrees better with TRBJ2-7, so the J call may be wrong. CDR1 is MDHEN, CDR2 SYDVKM, per germline. This CDR3 has 16 amino acids. The CDR3 DNA reads TGTGCCAGCAGTTCCCCGGCGGGAGGGAGGAGGTACGAGCAGTACTTC. This gives the protein CASSSPAGGRRYEQYF.

The V gene is TRBV4-3, the J gene TRBJ2-7; 8 bases agree with TRBD1. The V segment lost 0 bases and the J segment 3 bases; nucleotides outside the gene matches: 7. This CDR3 spans 16 amino acids. Germline CDR1 and CDR2: LGHNA and YSLEER. CDR3 residues: CASSQETGTGIYEQYF. The CDR3 DNA sequence: TGCGCCAGCAGCCAAGAAACCGGGACAGGTATCTACGAGCAGTACTTC.

This clonotype was counted between two and nine times. J is TRBJ2-3 and V is TRBV3-1, with unresolved D. The CDR3 length is 12 residues. Trimming took off 1 base at V and 2 bases at J, with 1 base between the two ends. Germline V gives CDR1 LGHDT, CDR2 YNNKEL (reference sequence). CDR3 region: CASSQATDTQYF. The CDR3 coding sequence is TGTGCCAGCAGCCAAGCCACAGATACGCAGTATTTT.

The chain has TRBV2 and TRBJ2-4; TRBD2 matches 7 bases. Looked up from germline, CDR1 is SNHLY and CDR2 is FYNNEI. This CDR3 has 16 residues. Trimming at V came to 2 bases and at J to 6 bases, leaving 10 bases not matched to a gene. CDR3 in DNA: TGTGCCAGCAGTGAACCCGGGGAGGGGAAAGGAAACATTCAGTACTTC. Its protein is CASSEPGEGKGNIQYF.

There are a few counts of this clonotype. V and J are TRBV5-1 and TRBJ2-1; 11 nucleotides align to TRBD1. The V and J ends lost 3 bases and 14 bases, in that order; junction bases with no gene match: 13. The CDR3 runs 15 residues. Looked up from germline, CDR1 is SGHRS and CDR2 is YFSETQ. Here the CDR3 reads CASSSADRGQDKKFF. The CDR3 coding sequence is TGCGCCAGCAGCTCCGCGGACAGGGGGCAAGATAAGAAGTTCTTC.

This chain joins TRBV18 and TRBJ2-7, with TRBD1 matching 11 bases. The length of the CDR3 is 18 residues. V lost 5 bases, J lost 3 bases, and 15 bases stayed unmatched. Germline values: CDR1 KGHSH, CDR2 LQKENI. In DNA form, the CDR3 reads TGTGCCAGCTCAGACTTAGGGGTGTTCGGGACAGGGGGCTACGAGCAGTACTTC. Translation gives CASSDLGVFGTGGYEQYF. Complete variable domain (other parts from reference TRBV18 and TRBJ2-7): NAGVMQNPRHLVRRRGQEARLRCSPMKGHSHVYWYRQLPEEGLKFMVYLQKENIIDESGMPKERFSAEFPKEGPSILRIQQVVRGDSAAYFCASSDLGVFGTGGYEQYFGPGTRLTVT.

This clonotype appeared a single time. The chain has TRBV6-1 and TRBJ1-2; D is ambiguous. V was cut by 2 bases and J by 1 base, with 11 bases left in between. CDR3 length: 15 residues. CDR1 and CDR2 from the germline V gene are MNHNS and SASEGT. The CDR3 loop reads CASSESSGSNYGYTF. The CDR3 DNA reads TGTGCCAGCAGTGAATCCTCCGGGAGTAACTATGGCTACACCTTC.

The chain uses TRBV7-9 and TRBJ1-2; no clear D. The CDR3 contains 12 residues. Trimming took 6 bases from V and 4 from J, leaving 9 bases between them. The germline V gene encodes CDR1 SEHNR and CDR2 FQNEAQ (reference sequence). The DNA for the CDR3 is TGTGCCAGCAGTCGACCATCCTATGGCTACACCTTC. Its translation is CASSRPSYGYTF.

The CDR3 reads CASSLSGGANVLTF. For the CDR3, the DNA is TGTGCCAGCAGCTTGTCAGGGGGAGCCAACGTCCTGACTTTC. The V and J genes are TRBV7-3 and TRBJ2-6, with TRBD1 identical over 7 bases. The V and J ends lost 3 bases and 7 bases, in that order; junction bases with no gene match: 3. The CDR3 has 14 amino acids. Germline loops: CDR1 SGHTA, CDR2 FQGTGA.

CDR3 in DNA: TGTGCCAGCAGCGTAGACGGCAAAAACATTCAGTACTTC. As protein: CASSVDGKNIQYF. The rearrangement joins TRBV9 to TRBJ2-4; D unresolved. Germline CDR1 is SGDLS and CDR2 is YYNGEE. The CDR3 covers 13 residues. V gave up 0 bases and J gave up 3 bases, with 4 bases separating them.

The chain is built from TRBV4-3 and TRBJ2-2, with D possibly TRBD2 on 6 matching bases. Germline CDR1 and CDR2: LGHNA and YSLEER. The V gene lost 4 bases and the J gene lost 7 bases, with 16 bases spanning the gap. CDR3 size: 15 residues. The CDR3, as DNA: TGCGCCAGCAGCCCCCTGTTCGGCGGGATCGGGGAGCTGTTTTTT. Its translation is CASSPLFGGIGELFF.

This clonotype has just a few counts. This rearrangement joins TRBV15 to TRBJ1-1; D unresolved. The length of the CDR3 is 15 residues. Germline V gives CDR1 LNHNV, CDR2 YYDKDF (reference sequence). V was pared by 0 bases and J by 2 bases, with 10 bases between. CDR3 residues: CATSREPGGNTEAFF. The DNA for the CDR3 is TGTGCCACCAGCAGAGAACCAGGCGGAAACACTGAAGCTTTCTTT.

This rearrangement joins TRBV6-2 or TRBV6-3 to TRBJ2-7; the D is unclear. Trimming removed 8 bases at V and 6 bases at J, with 23 bases between. CDR1 and CDR2 from the germline V gene are MNHEY and SVGEGT. CDR3 length equals 15 residues. For the CDR3, the DNA is TGTGCCAGCCTCAACCCCACGACTTGGAAGTTCGAGCAGTACTTC. This gives the protein CASLNPTTWKFEQYF.

The chain combines TRBV12-3 or TRBV12-4 with TRBJ2-6, with 9 positions matching TRBD1. J gave up 0 bases and V 6 bases, and 12 bases lay outside the gene matches. The CDR3 covers 19 residues. The DNA for the CDR3 is TGTGCCAGCAGATCATATTGGGACAGGGAAGACTCTGGGGCCAACGTCCTGACTTTC. As protein: CASRSYWDREDSGANVLTF.

The chain couples TRBV29-1 to TRBJ2-3; D is unresolved. Germline CDR1 and CDR2: SQVTM and ANQGSEA. V dropped 3 bases and J dropped 6 bases, with 10 bases sitting between them. The CDR3 consists of 12 residues. CDR3 sequence reads: CSVEALVDTQYF. The CDR3 bases are TGCAGCGTTGAGGCACTTGTGGATACGCAGTATTTT.

This clonotype was seen only a few times. The gene calls are TRBV28 and TRBJ2-5, with D perhaps matching TRBD2 (5 bases). Trimming cost V 3 bases and J 5 bases, with 10 bases left between them. Germline V gene lookup returns CDR1 MDHEN and CDR2 SYDVKM. The CDR3 is made up of 13 amino acids. The CDR3 nucleotides read TGTGCCAGCAGTTTTCAGAGCGGCGAGACCCAGTACTTC. Protein product: CASSFQSGETQYF.

The rearrangement links TRBV6-5 to TRBJ2-1; D is ambiguous. The CDR3 length is 15 residues. CDR1 and CDR2 from the germline V gene are MNHEY and SVGAGI. V dropped 5 bases and J dropped 1 base, with 12 bases sitting between them. CDR3 nucleotide sequence: TGTGCCAGCAGTCAACTCATGGGTTCCTACAATGAGCAGTTCTTC. Translation gives CASSQLMGSYNEQFF.